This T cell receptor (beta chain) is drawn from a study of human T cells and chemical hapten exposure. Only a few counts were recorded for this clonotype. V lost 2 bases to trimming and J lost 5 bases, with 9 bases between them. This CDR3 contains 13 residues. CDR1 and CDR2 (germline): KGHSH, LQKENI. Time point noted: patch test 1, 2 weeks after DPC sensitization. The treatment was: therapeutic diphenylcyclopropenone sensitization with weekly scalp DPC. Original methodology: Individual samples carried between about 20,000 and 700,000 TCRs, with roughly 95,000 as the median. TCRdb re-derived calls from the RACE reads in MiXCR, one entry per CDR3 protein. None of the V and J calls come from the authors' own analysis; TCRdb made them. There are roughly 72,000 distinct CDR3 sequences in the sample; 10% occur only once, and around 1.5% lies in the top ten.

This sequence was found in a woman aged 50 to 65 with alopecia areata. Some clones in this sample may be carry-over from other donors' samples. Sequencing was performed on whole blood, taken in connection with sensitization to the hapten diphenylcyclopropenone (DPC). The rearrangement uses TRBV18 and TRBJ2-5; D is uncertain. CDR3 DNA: TGTGCCAGCTCACCAGGGTACGGGGAGACCCAGTACTTC. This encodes CASSPGYGETQYF.